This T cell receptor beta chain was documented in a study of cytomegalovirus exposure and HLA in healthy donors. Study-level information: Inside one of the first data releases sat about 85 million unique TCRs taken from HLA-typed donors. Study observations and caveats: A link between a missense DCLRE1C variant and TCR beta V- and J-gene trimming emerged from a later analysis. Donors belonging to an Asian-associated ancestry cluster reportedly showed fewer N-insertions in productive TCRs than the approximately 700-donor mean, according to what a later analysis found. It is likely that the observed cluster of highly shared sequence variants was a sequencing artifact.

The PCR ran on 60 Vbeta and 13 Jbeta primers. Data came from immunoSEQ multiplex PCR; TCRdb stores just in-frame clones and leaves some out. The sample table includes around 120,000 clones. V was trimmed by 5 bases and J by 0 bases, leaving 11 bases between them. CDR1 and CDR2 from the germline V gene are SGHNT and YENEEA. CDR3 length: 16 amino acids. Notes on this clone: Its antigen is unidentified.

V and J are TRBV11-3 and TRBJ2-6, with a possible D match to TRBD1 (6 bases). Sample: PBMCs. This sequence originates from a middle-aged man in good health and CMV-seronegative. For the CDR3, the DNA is TGTGCCAGCAGCCCTCAGGGGAACTCTGGGGCCAACGTCCTGACTTTC. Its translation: CASSPQGNSGANVLTF.